Listed below are T cell receptor beta chains from one sample, sequenced in a study of identical twins. One entry per CDR3 protein results from TCRdb running MiXCR on the 5' RACE reads. The sample shows around 1.7 million distinct CDR3 sequences, less than 35% of them seen only once. The material sequenced was cord blood. These receptors were obtained from a newborn girl in good health. CDR3s include the opening cysteine and the closing phenylalanine or tryptophan. A D gene is named only where the DNA matches it firmly. Clone size is given for some rows only: seen once, a few or many times, or a class if the clone is expanded.

clone_size	d_call	v_call	j_call	cdr3_aa	cdr3_nt
NA	NA	TRBV30	TRBJ2-3	CAWSVTPSTDTQYF	TGTGCCTGGAGTGTAACCCCTAGCACAGATACGCAGTATTTT
once	TRBD2	TRBV20-1	TRBJ2-1	CSARGGLAGPYNEQFF	TGCAGTGCTAGAGGTGGCCTAGCGGGGCCCTACAATGAGCAGTTCTTC
NA	NA	TRBV20-1	TRBJ1-5	CSARRAVGSNQPQHF	TGCAGTGCTAGGCGGGCCGTGGGGAGCAATCAGCCCCAGCATTTT
NA	NA	TRBV11-2	TRBJ2-2	CASSSQGGELFF	TGTGCCAGCAGCTCACAGGGAGGGGAGCTGTTTTTT
few	NA	TRBV24-1	TRBJ2-1	CATSDSGQAQNEQFF	TGTGCCACCAGTGATTCTGGACAAGCGCAAAATGAGCAGTTCTTC
few	TRBD1	TRBV24-1	TRBJ2-5	CATSDRTGGAVETQYF	TGTGCCACCAGTGATCGGACAGGGGGCGCCGTGGAGACCCAGTACTTC
NA	NA	TRBV12-5	TRBJ2-7	CASAQQGRGADEQYF	TGTGCTAGTGCCCAGCAAGGACGGGGGGCTGACGAGCAGTACTTC
once	TRBD1	TRBV20-1	TRBJ1-5	CSAPGQHGPQHF	TGCAGTGCCCCGGGACAGCATGGACCCCAGCATTTT
few	NA	TRBV7-6	TRBJ2-3	CASSLAQGTGPDTQYF	TGTGCCAGCAGCTTAGCGCAAGGCACGGGGCCAGATACGCAGTATTTT
NA	NA	TRBV5-1	TRBJ1-4	CASSLGGSGNEKLFF	TGCGCCAGCAGCTTGGGGGGAAGTGGTAATGAAAAACTGTTTTTT
NA	TRBD1	TRBV28	TRBJ1-6	CASSPRTGAMISPLHF	TGTGCCAGCAGTCCCCGGACAGGGGCAATGATTTCACCCCTCCACTTT
once	TRBD1	TRBV28	TRBJ2-7	CASRRQGGINEQYF	TGTGCCAGCAGGAGACAGGGGGGAATCAATGAGCAGTACTTC
NA	NA	TRBV10-3	TRBJ2-5	CAISERAVQETQYF	TGTGCCATCAGTGAGCGTGCAGTCCAAGAGACCCAGTACTTC
few	NA	TRBV12-3/TRBV12-4	TRBJ2-2	CASSTRQTGELFF	TGTGCCAGCAGTACTAGACAGACCGGGGAGCTGTTTTTT
NA	NA	TRBV3-1	TRBJ2-1	CASSQTTNKNNEQFF	TGTGCCAGCAGCCAAACCACTAACAAAAACAATGAGCAGTTCTTC
few	TRBD2	TRBV15	TRBJ2-1	CATSPLLASYNEQFF	TGTGCCACCAGCCCTTTACTAGCGTCCTACAATGAGCAGTTCTTC
few	NA	TRBV19	TRBJ1-2	CASSISGADGYTF	TGTGCCAGTAGTATCTCGGGCGCGGATGGCTACACCTTC
many	NA	TRBV2	TRBJ2-3	CASSGGRAGTDTQYF	TGTGCCAGCAGTGGGGGAAGGGCTGGCACAGATACGCAGTATTTT
few	NA	TRBV2	TRBJ1-2	CASSQGRPPSNYGYTF	TGTGCCAGCAGTCAGGGGAGACCGCCTTCTAACTATGGCTACACCTTC
few	NA	TRBV7-9	TRBJ1-1	CASSTGRENTEAFF	TGTGCCAGCAGCACGGGACGGGAGAACACTGAAGCTTTCTTT
NA	TRBD2	TRBV6-5	TRBJ2-1	CASSYTSSGSSYNEQFF	TGTGCCAGCAGTTACACTTCGAGCGGGAGCTCCTACAATGAGCAGTTCTTC
NA	TRBD1	TRBV5-1	TRBJ1-1	CASCNRQGKNTEAFF	TGCGCCAGCTGCAATCGACAGGGAAAGAACACTGAAGCTTTCTTT
NA	NA	TRBV25-1	TRBJ2-1	CASSEGASASYEQFF	TGTGCCAGCAGTGAAGGGGCTAGCGCCTCCTACGAGCAGTTCTTC
NA	NA	TRBV12-3/TRBV12-4	TRBJ2-7	CATRRGWNPSYEQYF	TGTGCCACCCGGAGAGGATGGAACCCAAGCTACGAGCAGTACTTC
NA	NA	TRBV7-2	TRBJ2-1	CASSLLGGYHNEQFF	TGTGCCAGCAGCTTATTGGGGGGCTACCACAATGAGCAGTTCTTC
few	NA	TRBV20-1	TRBJ1-4	CSARETINEKLFF	TGCAGTGCTCGGGAAACCATTAATGAAAAACTGTTTTTT
NA	TRBD1	TRBV12-3/TRBV12-4	TRBJ2-3	CASSRRTGGRDTQYF	TGTGCCAGCAGTCGCCGGACAGGGGGCAGAGATACGCAGTATTTT
NA	NA	TRBV20-1	TRBJ2-3	CSARKARGDTQYF	TGCAGTGCTAGAAAGGCTAGGGGAGATACGCAGTATTTT
few	NA	TRBV25-1	TRBJ2-7	CASSASWGAESYEQYF	TGTGCCAGCAGCGCATCCTGGGGAGCGGAGTCCTACGAGCAGTACTTC
few	TRBD1	TRBV5-1	TRBJ1-1	CASSYGADRGENTEAFF	TGCGCCAGCAGCTATGGAGCGGACAGGGGGGAAAACACTGAAGCTTTCTTT
NA	TRBD2	TRBV24-1	TRBJ2-2	CATSAIGLAGGGELFF	TGTGCCACCAGTGCAATAGGACTAGCGGGAGGGGGGGAGCTGTTTTTT
NA	NA	TRBV18	TRBJ2-1	CASSPLTSSPNEQFF	TGTGCCAGCTCACCACTTACTAGCAGCCCCAATGAGCAGTTCTTC
NA	TRBD2	TRBV6-2/TRBV6-3	TRBJ2-7	CASSSIAGVSYEQYF	TGTGCCAGCAGTTCGATAGCGGGGGTCTCCTACGAGCAGTACTTC
NA	NA	TRBV3-1	TRBJ2-7	CASSQDRRSVYEQYF	TGTGCCAGCAGCCAAGATAGGCGATCCGTTTACGAGCAGTACTTC
few	TRBD2	TRBV7-2	TRBJ2-1	CASSQRGASYNEQFF	TGTGCCAGCAGTCAGCGGGGGGCTTCCTACAATGAGCAGTTCTTC
few	TRBD2	TRBV4-2	TRBJ2-3	CASSLLAGGTASTDTQYF	TGTGCCAGCAGCCTACTAGCGGGGGGAACGGCTAGCACAGATACGCAGTATTTT
few	NA	TRBV24-1	TRBJ2-3	CATSDFSRVGITQYF	TGTGCCACCAGTGATTTTTCCCGGGTCGGCATCACGCAGTATTTT
few	TRBD1	TRBV20-1	TRBJ1-4	CSAFLDREGTTNEKLFF	TGCAGTGCTTTTCTCGACAGGGAGGGTACGACTAATGAAAAACTGTTTTTT
few	NA	TRBV12-3/TRBV12-4	TRBJ2-3	CASSLAPQARGDTQYF	TGTGCCAGCAGTTTAGCGCCTCAGGCTAGAGGAGATACGCAGTATTTT
few	TRBD2	TRBV7-2	TRBJ2-3	CASSSEAGARTDTQYF	TGTGCCAGCAGCTCTGAAGCGGGGGCCAGGACAGATACGCAGTATTTT
few	NA	TRBV7-8	TRBJ2-3	CASSLNRLAADTQYF	TGTGCCAGCAGCTTAAATCGTCTAGCCGCAGATACGCAGTATTTT
NA	TRBD2	TRBV20-1	TRBJ2-3	CSGLVGGGLTDTQYF	TGCAGTGGCTTGGTTGGCGGGGGACTCACAGATACGCAGTATTTT
few	NA	TRBV6-2/TRBV6-3	TRBJ1-1	CASCSGAPYTEAFF	TGTGCCAGCTGCTCGGGCGCCCCATACACTGAAGCTTTCTTT
many	TRBD1	TRBV29-1	TRBJ2-1	CSVTGETHSYNEQFF	TGCAGCGTAACAGGGGAGACACACTCCTACAATGAGCAGTTCTTC
NA	TRBD2	TRBV7-8	TRBJ2-1	CASSSQRGHNNERFF	TGTGCCAGCAGCAGCCAGCGGGGCCATAACAATGAGCGGTTCTTC
many	TRBD1	TRBV12-3/TRBV12-4	TRBJ2-7	CASSPRDRGQEQYF	TGTGCCAGCAGTCCCCGCGACAGGGGGCAAGAGCAGTACTTC
few	NA	TRBV3-1	TRBJ2-3	CASSPRLPTDTQYF	TGTGCCAGCAGCCCCCGCTTGCCCACAGATACGCAGTATTTT
NA	TRBD2	TRBV14	TRBJ2-1	CASSQDGAGEITYNEQFF	TGTGCCAGCAGCCAAGATGGAGCGGGGGAGATCACCTACAATGAGCAGTTCTTC
NA	TRBD2	TRBV27	TRBJ2-7	CASSLAGGPYERYF	TGTGCCAGCAGTTTAGCGGGAGGACCCTACGAGCGGTACTTC
few	TRBD1	TRBV3-1	TRBJ2-5	CASSRRGTVPQETQYF	TGTGCCAGCAGCCGTCGTGGGACAGTACCCCAAGAGACCCAGTACTTC
many	TRBD1	TRBV9	TRBJ2-1	CASSSGQSSYNEQFF	TGTGCCAGCAGCTCGGGACAGAGCTCCTACAATGAGCAGTTCTTC
NA	NA	TRBV20-1	TRBJ2-3	CSARAFRKRSTDTQYF	TGCAGTGCTAGAGCCTTCAGAAAGAGATCCACAGATACGCAGTATTTT
NA	NA	TRBV5-1	TRBJ1-3	CASSLGTVSSGNTIYF	TGTGCCAGCAGCTTGGGCACGGTGAGCTCTGGAAACACCATATATTTT
NA	NA	TRBV24-1	TRBJ1-5	CATSERDSYQPQHF	TGTGCCACCAGTGAACGCGACAGCTATCAGCCCCAGCATTTT